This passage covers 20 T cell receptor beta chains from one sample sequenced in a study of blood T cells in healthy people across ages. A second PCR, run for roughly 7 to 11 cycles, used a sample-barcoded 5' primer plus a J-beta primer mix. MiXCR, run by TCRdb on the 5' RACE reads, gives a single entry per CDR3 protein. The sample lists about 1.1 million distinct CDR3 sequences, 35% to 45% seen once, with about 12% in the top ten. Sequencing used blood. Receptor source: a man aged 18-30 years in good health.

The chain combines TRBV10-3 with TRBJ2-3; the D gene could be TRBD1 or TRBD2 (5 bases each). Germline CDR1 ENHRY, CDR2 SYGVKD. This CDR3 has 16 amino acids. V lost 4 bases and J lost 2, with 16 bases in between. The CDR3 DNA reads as TGTGCCATCAGTGTGTCCGGGACGGGGAACACAGATACGCAGTATTTT. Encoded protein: CAISVSGTGNTDTQYF.

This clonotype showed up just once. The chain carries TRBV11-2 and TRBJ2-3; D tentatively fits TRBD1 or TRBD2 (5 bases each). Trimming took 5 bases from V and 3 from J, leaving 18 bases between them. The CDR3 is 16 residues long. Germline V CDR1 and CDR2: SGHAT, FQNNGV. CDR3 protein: CASSHMPRGETDTQYF. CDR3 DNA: TGTGCCAGCAGCCACATGCCAAGGGGAGAGACAGATACGCAGTATTTT.

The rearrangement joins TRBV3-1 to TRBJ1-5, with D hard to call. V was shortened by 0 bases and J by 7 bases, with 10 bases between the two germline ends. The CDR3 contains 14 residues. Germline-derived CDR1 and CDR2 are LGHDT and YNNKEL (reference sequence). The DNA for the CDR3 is TGTGCCAGCAGCCAAGATGCGAGTTGGCAGCCCCAGCATTTT. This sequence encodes CASSQDASWQPQHF. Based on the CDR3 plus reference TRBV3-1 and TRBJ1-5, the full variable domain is DTAVSQTPKYLVTQMGNDKSIKCEQNLGHDTMYWYKQDSKKFLKIMFSYNNKELIINETVPNRFSPKSPDKAHLNLHINSLELGDSAVYFCASSQDASWQPQHFGDGTRLSIL.

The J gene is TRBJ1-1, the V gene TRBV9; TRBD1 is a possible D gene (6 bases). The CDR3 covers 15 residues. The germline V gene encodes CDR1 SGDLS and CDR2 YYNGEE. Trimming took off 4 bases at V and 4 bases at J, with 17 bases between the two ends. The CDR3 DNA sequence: TGTGCCAGCAGCCCAGGGCCACAGGGTGTCACTGAAGCTTTCTTT. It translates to CASSPGPQGVTEAFF.

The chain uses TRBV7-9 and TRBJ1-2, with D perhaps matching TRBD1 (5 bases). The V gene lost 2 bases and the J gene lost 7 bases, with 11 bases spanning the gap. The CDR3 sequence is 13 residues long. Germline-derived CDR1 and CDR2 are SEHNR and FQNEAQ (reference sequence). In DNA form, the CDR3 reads TGTGCCAGCAGCTTAACGTCAGGGAGTGGCTACACCTTC. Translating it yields CASSLTSGSGYTF.

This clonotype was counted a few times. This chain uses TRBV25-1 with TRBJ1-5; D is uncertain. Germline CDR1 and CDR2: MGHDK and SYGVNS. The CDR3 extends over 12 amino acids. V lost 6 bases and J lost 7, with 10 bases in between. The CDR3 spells CASRPSSQPQHF. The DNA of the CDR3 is TGTGCCAGCAGGCCTTCATCCCAGCCCCAGCATTTT.

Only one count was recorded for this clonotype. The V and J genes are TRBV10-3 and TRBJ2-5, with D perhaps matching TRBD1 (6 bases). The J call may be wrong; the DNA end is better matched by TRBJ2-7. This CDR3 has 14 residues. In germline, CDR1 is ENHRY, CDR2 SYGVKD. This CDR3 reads CAISESTGGAEQYF. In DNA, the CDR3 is TGTGCCATCAGTGAGTCGACAGGAGGCGCCGAGCAGTACTTC.

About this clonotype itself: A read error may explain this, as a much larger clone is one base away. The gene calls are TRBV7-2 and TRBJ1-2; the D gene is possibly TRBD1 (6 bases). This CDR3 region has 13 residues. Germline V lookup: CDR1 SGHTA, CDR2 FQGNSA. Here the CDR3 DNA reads TGTGCCGGCAGCTCAGACAGGTCGAATGGCTACACCTTC. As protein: CAGSSDRSNGYTF.

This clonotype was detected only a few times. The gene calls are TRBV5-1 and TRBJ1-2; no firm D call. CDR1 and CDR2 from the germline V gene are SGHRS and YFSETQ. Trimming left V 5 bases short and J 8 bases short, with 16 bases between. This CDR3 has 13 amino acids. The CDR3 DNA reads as TGCGCCAGCAGTACCGGGAGCACGAGCGGCTACACCTTC. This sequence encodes CASSTGSTSGYTF.

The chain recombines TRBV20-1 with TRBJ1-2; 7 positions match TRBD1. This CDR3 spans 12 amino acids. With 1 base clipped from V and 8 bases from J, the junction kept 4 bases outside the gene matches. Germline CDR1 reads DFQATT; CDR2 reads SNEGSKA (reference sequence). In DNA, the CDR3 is TGCAGTGCTAGAGCAGGGGGTCTGGGCTACACCTTC. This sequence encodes CSARAGGLGYTF.

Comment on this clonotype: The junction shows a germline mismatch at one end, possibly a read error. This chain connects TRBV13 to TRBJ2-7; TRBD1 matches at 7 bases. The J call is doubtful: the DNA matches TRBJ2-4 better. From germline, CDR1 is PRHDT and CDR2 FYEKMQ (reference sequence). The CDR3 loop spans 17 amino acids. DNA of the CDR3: TGTGCCAGCAACTTAGCCCTGACAGGGAATGGCAAAAACATTCAGTACTTC. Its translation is CASNLALTGNGKNIQYF.

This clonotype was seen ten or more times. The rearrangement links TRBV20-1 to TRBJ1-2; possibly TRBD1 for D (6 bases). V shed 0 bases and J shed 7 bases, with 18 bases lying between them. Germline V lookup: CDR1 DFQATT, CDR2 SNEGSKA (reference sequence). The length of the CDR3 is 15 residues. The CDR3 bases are TGCAGTGCTAGAGATCCGGCAGGGGTGGTCGGTGGCTACACCTTC. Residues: CSARDPAGVVGGYTF.

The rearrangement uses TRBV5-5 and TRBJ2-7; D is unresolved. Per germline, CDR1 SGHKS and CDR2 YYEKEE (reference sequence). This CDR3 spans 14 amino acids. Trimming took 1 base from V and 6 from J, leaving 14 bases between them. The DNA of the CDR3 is TGTGCCAGCAGCTTGACCAGTGGGCCTCTCGAGCAGTACTTC. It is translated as CASSLTSGPLEQYF.

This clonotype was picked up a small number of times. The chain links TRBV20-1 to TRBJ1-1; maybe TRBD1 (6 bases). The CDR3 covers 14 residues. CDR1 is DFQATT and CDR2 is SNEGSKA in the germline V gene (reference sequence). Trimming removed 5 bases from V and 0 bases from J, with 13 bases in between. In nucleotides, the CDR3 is TGCAGTGCTTACGGACAGCCTATGAACACTGAAGCTTTCTTT. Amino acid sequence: CSAYGQPMNTEAFF.

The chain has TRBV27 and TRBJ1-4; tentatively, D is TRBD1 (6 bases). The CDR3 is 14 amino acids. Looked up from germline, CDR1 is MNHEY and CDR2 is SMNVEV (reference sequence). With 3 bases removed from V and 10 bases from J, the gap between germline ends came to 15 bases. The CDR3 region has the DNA TGTGCCAGCAGTTTCTTGACAGGACGACCAAAACTGTTTTTT. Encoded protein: CASSFLTGRPKLFF.

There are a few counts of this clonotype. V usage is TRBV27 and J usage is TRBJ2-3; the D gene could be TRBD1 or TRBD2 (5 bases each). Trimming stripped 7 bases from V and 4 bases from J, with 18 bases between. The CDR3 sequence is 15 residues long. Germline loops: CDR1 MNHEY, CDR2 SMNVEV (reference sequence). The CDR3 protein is CASNPGQGNPDTQYF. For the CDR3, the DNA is TGTGCCAGCAACCCGGGGCAGGGTAATCCAGATACGCAGTATTTT.

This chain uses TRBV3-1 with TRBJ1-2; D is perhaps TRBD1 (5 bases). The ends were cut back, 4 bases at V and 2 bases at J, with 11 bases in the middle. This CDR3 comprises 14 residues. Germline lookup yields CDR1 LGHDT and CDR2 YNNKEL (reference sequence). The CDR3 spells CASSPERQNYGYTF. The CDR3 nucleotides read TGTGCCAGCAGCCCCGAACGACAGAACTATGGCTACACCTTC.

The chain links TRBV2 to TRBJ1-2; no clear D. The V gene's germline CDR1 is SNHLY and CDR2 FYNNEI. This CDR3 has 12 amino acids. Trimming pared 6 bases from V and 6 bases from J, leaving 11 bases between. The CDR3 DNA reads TGTGCCAGCAGGGATCGAAGGGATGGCTACACCTTC. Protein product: CASRDRRDGYTF.

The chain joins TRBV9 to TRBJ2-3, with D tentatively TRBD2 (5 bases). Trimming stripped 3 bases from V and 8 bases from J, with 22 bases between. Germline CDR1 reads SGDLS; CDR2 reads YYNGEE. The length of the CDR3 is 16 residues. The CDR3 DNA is TGTGCCAGCAGCGCTCGAATAGGGTTTAGCAGCGGTACGCAGTATTTT. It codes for CASSARIGFSSGTQYF.

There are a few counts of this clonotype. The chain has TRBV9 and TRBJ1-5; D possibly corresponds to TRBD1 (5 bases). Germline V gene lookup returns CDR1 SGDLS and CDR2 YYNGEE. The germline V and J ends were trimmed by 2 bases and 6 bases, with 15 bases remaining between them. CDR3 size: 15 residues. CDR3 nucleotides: TGTGCCAGCAGCGTCGAGGCAGGGTTCGCTCAGCCCCAGCATTTT. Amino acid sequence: CASSVEAGFAQPQHF.